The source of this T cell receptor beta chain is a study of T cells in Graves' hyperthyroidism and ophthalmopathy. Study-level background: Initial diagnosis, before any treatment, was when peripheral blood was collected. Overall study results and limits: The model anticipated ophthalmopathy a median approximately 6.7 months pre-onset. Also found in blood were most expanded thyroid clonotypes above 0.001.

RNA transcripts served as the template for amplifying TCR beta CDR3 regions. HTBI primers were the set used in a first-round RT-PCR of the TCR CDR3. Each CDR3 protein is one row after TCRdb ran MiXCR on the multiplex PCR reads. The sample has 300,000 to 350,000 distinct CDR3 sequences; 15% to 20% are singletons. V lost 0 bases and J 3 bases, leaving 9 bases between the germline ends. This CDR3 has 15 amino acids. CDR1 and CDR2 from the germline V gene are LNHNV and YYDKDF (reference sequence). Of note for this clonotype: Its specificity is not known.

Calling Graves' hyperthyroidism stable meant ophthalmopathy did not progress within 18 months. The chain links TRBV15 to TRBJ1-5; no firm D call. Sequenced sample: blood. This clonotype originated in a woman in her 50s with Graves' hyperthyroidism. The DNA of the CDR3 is TGTGCCACCAGCAGAGATGGGTTCTACAATCAGCCCCAGCATTTT. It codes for CATSRDGFYNQPQHF.